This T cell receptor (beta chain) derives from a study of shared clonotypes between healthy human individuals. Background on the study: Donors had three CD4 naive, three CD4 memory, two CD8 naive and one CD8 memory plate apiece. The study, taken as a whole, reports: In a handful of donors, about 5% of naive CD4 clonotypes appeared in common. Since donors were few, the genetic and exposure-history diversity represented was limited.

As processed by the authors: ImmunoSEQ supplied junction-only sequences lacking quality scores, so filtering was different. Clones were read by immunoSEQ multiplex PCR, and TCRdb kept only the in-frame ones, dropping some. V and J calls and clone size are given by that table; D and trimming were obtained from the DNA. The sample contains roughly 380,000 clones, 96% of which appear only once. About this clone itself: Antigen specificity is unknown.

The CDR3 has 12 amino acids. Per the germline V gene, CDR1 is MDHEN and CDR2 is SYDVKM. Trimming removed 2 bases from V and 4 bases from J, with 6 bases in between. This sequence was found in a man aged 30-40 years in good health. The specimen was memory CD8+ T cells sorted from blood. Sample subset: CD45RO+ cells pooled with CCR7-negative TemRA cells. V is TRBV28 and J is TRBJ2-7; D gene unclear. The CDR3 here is CASSLVAYEQYF. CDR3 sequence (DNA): TGTGCCAGCAGTTTAGTGGCTTACGAGCAGTACTTC.